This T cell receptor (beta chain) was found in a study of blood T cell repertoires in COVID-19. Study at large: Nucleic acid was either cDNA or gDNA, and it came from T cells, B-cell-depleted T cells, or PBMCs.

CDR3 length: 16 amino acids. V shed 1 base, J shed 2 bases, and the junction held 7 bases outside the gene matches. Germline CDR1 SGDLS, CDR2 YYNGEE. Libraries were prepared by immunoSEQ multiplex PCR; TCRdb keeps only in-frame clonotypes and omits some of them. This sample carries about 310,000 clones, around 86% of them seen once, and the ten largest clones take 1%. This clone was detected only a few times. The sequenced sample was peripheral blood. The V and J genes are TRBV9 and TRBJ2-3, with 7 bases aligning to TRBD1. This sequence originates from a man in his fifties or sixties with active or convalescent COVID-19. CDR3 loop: CASSVYEGAYTDTQYF. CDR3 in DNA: TGTGCCAGCAGCGTATATGAGGGGGCCTACACAGATACGCAGTATTTT.